This section outlines one T cell receptor (beta chain) sequence together with its context. The antigen is undetermined. Germline V gene lookup returns CDR1 SGHDT and CDR2 YYEEEE. There are 16 residues in the CDR3. Germline trimming cut 2 bases from V and 1 base from J; bases unmatched to any gene: 7. From the 120-subject validation cohort, which was separate from the approximately 670-subject first cohort, the donors were drawn. Assay: immunoSEQ multiplex PCR; the TCRdb copy retains only in-frame clones and omits some. This sample has tens of thousands of clones; more than 80% occur once, and the top ten carry approximately 1.2%. This entry comes from a study of cytomegalovirus exposure and HLA in healthy donors. Overall study results and limits: Usually a TCR sequence was rare, but some public TCRs were found in many donors. First-cohort TCR clusters tended to co-occur in the roughly 130 validation repertoires, a later analysis found.

The source is a woman under 30 in good health and CMV-seronegative. The J gene is TRBJ2-5, the V gene TRBV5-6, with 8 nucleotides matching TRBD2. Sequences were obtained from PBMCs. DNA of the CDR3: TGTGCCAGCAGCTTAGTTCCCGGGGGGGTCCAAGAGACCCAGTACTTC. It codes for CASSLVPGGVQETQYF.